These 5 T cell receptor beta chains came from one sample sequenced in a study of OX40 agonist ivuxolimab in advanced cancers. Sequenced by immunoSEQ multiplex PCR; TCRdb stores in-frame clones only, minus some. The sample carries about 70,000 clones, around 94% recorded once. This specimen was CD4+ or CD8+ T cells sorted from blood, taken in a trial of the OX40 agonist ivuxolimab. The receptors shown here come from an adult with an advanced solid tumor such as melanoma, head and neck, liver or kidney cancer.

This clone was seen a single time. This chain uses TRBV6-5 with TRBJ1-1, with D unresolved. Germline loops: CDR1 MNHEY, CDR2 SVGAGI. This CDR3 region has 14 residues. Trimming left V 5 bases short and J 1 base short, with 11 bases between. CDR3 region: CASSPTGGNTEAFF. CDR3 coding DNA: TGTGCCAGCAGTCCGACCGGCGGGAACACTGAAGCTTTCTTT.

The chain employs TRBV4-3 and TRBJ2-7; possible D gene TRBD2, 5 bases. CDR3 length: 15 residues. V lost 0 bases and J 1 base, leaving 10 bases between the germline ends. Germline assignment: CDR1 LGHNA and CDR2 YSLEER. The CDR3 nucleotides are TGCGCCAGCAGCCAAGAACCTAGCAGATCCTACGAGCAGTACTTC. This sequence encodes CASSQEPSRSYEQYF.

V usage is TRBV5-1 and J usage is TRBJ2-1, with TRBD1 matching 10 bases. Germline CDR1 SGHRS, CDR2 YFSETQ. V lost 1 base to trimming and J lost 7 bases; unmatched junction nucleotides: 5. The CDR3 extends over 15 amino acids. The CDR3 bases are TGCGCCAGCAGCTTGTGGACAGGGGGACAGAATGAGCAGTTCTTC. It specifies CASSLWTGGQNEQFF.

The chain couples TRBV27 to TRBJ1-1; 8 positions agree with TRBD1. The length of the CDR3 is 13 residues. Germline V lookup: CDR1 MNHEY, CDR2 SMNVEV (reference sequence). J lost 4 bases, V lost 2 bases, and 0 bases had no gene match. For the CDR3, the DNA is TGTGCCAGCAGTTTAGACAGGGGCACTGAAGCTTTCTTT. Its translation is CASSLDRGTEAFF.

The genes are TRBV2 and TRBJ2-2; D may be TRBD2 (5 bases). Deletions cut 5 bases from V and 4 bases from J, with 11 bases between. The germline CDR1 and CDR2 sequences are SNHLY and FYNNEI. The CDR3 runs 14 residues. The CDR3 bases are TGTGCCAGCAGTAGGGAGCGGAGCACCGGGGAGCTGTTTTTT. Protein sequence: CASSRERSTGELFF. The variable domain in full, completed from reference TRBV2 and TRBJ2-2, reads EPEVTQTPSHQVTQMGQEVILRCVPISNHLYFYWYRQILGQKVEFLVSFYNNEISEKSEIFDDQFSVERPDGSNFTLKIRSTKLEDSAMYFCASSRERSTGELFFGEGSRLTVL.